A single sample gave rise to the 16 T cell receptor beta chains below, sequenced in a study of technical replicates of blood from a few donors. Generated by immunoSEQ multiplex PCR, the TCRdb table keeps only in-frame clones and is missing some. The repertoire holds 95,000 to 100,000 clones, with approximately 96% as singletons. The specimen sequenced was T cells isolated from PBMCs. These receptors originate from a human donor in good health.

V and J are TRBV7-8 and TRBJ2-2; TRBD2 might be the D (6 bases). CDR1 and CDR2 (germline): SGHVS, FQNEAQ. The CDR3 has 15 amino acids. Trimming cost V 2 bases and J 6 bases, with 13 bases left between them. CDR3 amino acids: CASSLMGGRAGELFF. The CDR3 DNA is TGTGCCAGCAGCTTAATGGGGGGAAGGGCCGGGGAGCTGTTTTTT.

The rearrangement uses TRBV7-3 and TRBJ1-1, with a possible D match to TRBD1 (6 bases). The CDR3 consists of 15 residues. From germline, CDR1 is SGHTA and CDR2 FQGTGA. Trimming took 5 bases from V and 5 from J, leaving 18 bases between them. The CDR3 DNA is TGTGCCAGCAGCAAGACAGGTGGGGGGGCGACTGAAGCTTTCTTT. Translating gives CASSKTGGGATEAFF.

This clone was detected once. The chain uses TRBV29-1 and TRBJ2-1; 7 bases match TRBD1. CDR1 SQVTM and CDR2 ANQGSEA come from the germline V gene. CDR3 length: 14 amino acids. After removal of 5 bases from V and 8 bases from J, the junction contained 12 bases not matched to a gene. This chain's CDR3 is CSVPHRGHNDEQFF. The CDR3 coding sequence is TGCAGCGTTCCCCACAGGGGCCACAACGATGAGCAGTTCTTC.

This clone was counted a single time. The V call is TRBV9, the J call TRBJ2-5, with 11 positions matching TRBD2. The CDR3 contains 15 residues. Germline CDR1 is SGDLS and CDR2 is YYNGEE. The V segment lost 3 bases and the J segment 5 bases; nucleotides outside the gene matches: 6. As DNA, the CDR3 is TGTGCCAGCAGCGCGCTAGCGGGGGGCCAGGAGACCCAGTACTTC. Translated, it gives CASSALAGGQETQYF.

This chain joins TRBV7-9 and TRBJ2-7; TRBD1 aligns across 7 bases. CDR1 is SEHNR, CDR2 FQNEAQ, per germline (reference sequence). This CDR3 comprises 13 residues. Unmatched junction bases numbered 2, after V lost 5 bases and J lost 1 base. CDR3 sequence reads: CASSPGQSYEQYF. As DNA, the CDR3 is TGTGCCAGCAGCCCGGGACAGTCCTACGAGCAGTACTTC.

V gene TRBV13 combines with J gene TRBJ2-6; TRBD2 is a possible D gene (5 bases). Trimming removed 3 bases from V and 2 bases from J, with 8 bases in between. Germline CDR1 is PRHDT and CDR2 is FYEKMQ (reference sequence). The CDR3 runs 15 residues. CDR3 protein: CASSFRGTGANVLTF. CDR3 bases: TGTGCCAGCAGCTTCCGGGGAACTGGGGCCAACGTCCTGACTTTC.

CDR3 DNA sequence: TGTGCCATCCATTCGGGAAACGAGCAGTACTTC. Protein: CAIHSGNEQYF. This chain links TRBV10-3 with TRBJ2-7; D may be TRBD2 (5 bases). The CDR3 runs to 11 residues. V was pared by 8 bases and J by 5 bases, with 10 bases between. The germline V gene has CDR1 ENHRY and CDR2 SYGVKD.

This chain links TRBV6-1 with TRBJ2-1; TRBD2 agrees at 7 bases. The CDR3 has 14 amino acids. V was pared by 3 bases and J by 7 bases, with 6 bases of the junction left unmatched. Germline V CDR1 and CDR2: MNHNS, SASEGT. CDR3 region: CASSDFSGANEQFF. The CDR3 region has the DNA TGTGCCAGCAGTGATTTCAGCGGGGCAAATGAGCAGTTCTTC.

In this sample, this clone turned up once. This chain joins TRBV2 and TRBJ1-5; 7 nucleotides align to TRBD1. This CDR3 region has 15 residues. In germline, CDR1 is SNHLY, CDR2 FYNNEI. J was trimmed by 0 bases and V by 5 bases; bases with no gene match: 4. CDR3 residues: CASSWDSYSNQPQHF. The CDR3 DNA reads TGTGCCAGCAGTTGGGACAGTTATAGCAATCAGCCCCAGCATTTT.

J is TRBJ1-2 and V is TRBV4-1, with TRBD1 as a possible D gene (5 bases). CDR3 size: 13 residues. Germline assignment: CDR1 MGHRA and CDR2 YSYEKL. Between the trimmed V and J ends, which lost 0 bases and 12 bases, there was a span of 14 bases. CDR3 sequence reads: CASSQEGRGVNTF. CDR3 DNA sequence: TGCGCCAGCAGCCAAGAGGGTCGGGGGGTAAACACCTTC.

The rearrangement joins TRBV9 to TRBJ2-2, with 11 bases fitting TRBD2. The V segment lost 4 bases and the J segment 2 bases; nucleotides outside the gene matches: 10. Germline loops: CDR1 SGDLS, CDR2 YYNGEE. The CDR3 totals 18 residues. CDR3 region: CASSILLTSGGNTGELFF. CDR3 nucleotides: TGTGCCAGCAGCATCCTTTTAACTAGCGGGGGAAACACCGGGGAGCTGTTTTTT.

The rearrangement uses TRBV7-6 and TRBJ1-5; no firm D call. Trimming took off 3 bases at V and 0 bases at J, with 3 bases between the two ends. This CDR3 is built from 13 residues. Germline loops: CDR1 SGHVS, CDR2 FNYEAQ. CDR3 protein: CASSFGSNQPQHF. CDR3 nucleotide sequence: TGTGCCAGCAGCTTCGGTAGCAATCAGCCCCAGCATTTT.

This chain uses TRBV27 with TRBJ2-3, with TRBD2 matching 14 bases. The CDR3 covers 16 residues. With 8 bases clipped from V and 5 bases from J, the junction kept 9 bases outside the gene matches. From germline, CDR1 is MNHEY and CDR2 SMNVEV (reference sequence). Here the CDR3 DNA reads TGTGCCAGCGGAAAAGGACTAGCGGGAGGTGGAGATACGCAGTATTTT. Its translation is CASGKGLAGGGDTQYF.

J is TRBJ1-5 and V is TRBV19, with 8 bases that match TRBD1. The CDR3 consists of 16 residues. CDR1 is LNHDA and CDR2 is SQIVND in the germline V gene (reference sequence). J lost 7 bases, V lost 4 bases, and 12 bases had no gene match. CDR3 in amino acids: CASSSLTGGSTQPQHF. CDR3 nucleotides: TGTGCCAGTAGTAGTCTAACAGGGGGTTCAACGCAGCCCCAGCATTTT.

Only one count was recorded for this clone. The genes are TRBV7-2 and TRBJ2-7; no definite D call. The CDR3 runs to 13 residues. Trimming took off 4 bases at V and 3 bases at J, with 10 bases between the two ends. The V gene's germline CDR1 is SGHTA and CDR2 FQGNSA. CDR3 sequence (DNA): TGTGCCAGCAGCTCAGGATCTTACTACGAGCAGTACTTC. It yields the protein CASSSGSYYEQYF.

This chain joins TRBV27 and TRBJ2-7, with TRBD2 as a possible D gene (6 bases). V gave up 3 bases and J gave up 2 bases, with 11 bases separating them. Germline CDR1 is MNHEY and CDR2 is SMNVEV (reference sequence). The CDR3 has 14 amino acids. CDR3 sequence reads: CASSFRGAPYEQYF. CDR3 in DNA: TGTGCCAGCAGTTTTCGCGGGGCCCCCTACGAGCAGTACTTC.